The 29 T cell receptor beta chains presented below share a single source sample, sequenced in a study of shared clonotypes between healthy human individuals. TCRdb keeps only in-frame clones here, not all; method: immunoSEQ multiplex PCR. The sample holds roughly 2.2 million clones, 90% to 95% seen once. Sequenced sample: naive CD4+ T cells from PBMCs. Noted subset: CD45RA+ positively selected. These receptors were collected from a man between 18 and 29 years old in good health. Some clones in this sample may be carry-over from other donors' samples.

The chain carries TRBV5-6 and TRBJ1-4; no clear D. With 1 base removed from V and 8 bases from J, the gap between germline ends came to 21 bases. This CDR3 spans 17 amino acids. Germline V lookup: CDR1 SGHDT, CDR2 YYEEEE. The CDR3 bases are TGTGCCAGCAGCTTGTTGAAGACGCCGGCCGGTGGGGAAAAACTGTTTTTT. The encoded protein is CASSLLKTPAGGEKLFF.

This clone was observed a few times. This chain joins TRBV15 and TRBJ1-2, with no clear D. Germline V gives CDR1 LNHNV, CDR2 YYDKDF (reference sequence). The CDR3 totals 12 residues. V was clipped by 5 bases and J by 3 bases, with 7 bases between them. The CDR3 nucleotides are TGTGCCACCAGCGGTCAGTACTATGGCTACACCTTC. Amino acid sequence: CATSGQYYGYTF.

The chain recombines TRBV10-1 with TRBJ1-2, with a tentative D call TRBD1 (5 bases). The germline CDR1 and CDR2 sequences are WNHNN and SYGVQD (reference sequence). The germline V and J ends were trimmed by 0 bases and 3 bases, with 11 bases remaining between them. This CDR3 comprises 15 residues. The CDR3 region is CASSESAGPYYGYTF. The CDR3 coding sequence is TGCGCCAGCAGTGAGTCCGCAGGGCCTTACTATGGCTACACCTTC.

Of note for this clone: The sample holds other DNA sequences that translate to the same CDR3. The chain combines TRBV5-1 with TRBJ1-2, with 8 bases that match TRBD1. CDR1 is SGHRS, CDR2 YFSETQ, per germline. J lost 6 bases, V lost 0 bases, and 1 base had no gene match. The CDR3 is made up of 13 amino acids. CDR3 bases: TGCGCCAGCAGCTTGGCGACAGGGGATGGCTACACCTTC. Its protein is CASSLATGDGYTF. Full variable domain (remainder filled in from reference TRBV5-1 and TRBJ1-2): KAGVTQTPRYLIKTRGQQVTLSCSPISGHRSVSWYQQTPGQGLQFLFEYFSETQRNKGNFPGRFSGRQFSNSRSEMNVSTLELGDSALYLCASSLATGDGYTFGSGTRLTVV.

V is TRBV14 and J is TRBJ1-1, with D hard to call. CDR3 length: 13 amino acids. V lost 0 bases to trimming and J lost 0 bases, with 2 bases between them. Looked up from germline, CDR1 is SGHDN and CDR2 is FVKESK. The CDR3: CASSQEVNTEAFF. The CDR3 nucleotides are TGTGCCAGCAGCCAAGAAGTGAACACTGAAGCTTTCTTT.

Turning to this clone: Other nucleotide sequences from this sample produce the same CDR3. This sequence joins TRBV6-6 and TRBJ2-7; tentative D call: TRBD1 (6 bases). This CDR3 comprises 13 residues. Germline-derived CDR1 and CDR2 are MNHNY and SVGAGI (reference sequence). Trimming took 2 bases from V and 1 from J, leaving 6 bases between them. Written as DNA, the CDR3 is TGTGCCAGCAGTTACGGACAGTCCTACGAGCAGTACTTC. Translation: CASSYGQSYEQYF.

Comment on this clone: The sample carries other DNA sequences with the same CDR3. The CDR3 loop reads CASSVGAGSSYNEQFF. The CDR3 DNA follows: TGTGCCAGCAGCGTAGGAGCGGGAAGCTCCTACAATGAGCAGTTCTTC. The gene calls are TRBV9 and TRBJ2-1, with 7 positions matching TRBD2. V trimming: 0 bases; J trimming: 0 bases; junction bases outside the gene matches: 3. CDR3 length: 16 residues. Germline V gene lookup returns CDR1 SGDLS and CDR2 YYNGEE.

This clone was seen only once. The chain couples TRBV2 to TRBJ2-1; D unresolved. Germline V CDR1 and CDR2: SNHLY, FYNNEI. V lost 7 bases, J lost 9 bases, and 10 bases lay in between. The CDR3 is 11 residues long. The CDR3 loop reads CASKDLGEQFF. In nucleotides, the CDR3 is TGTGCCAGCAAGGACCTGGGTGAGCAGTTCTTC.

This chain joins TRBV28 and TRBJ1-2; 9 positions match TRBD1. J gave up 6 bases and V 6 bases, and 5 bases lay outside the gene matches. The CDR3 totals 13 residues. Germline assignment: CDR1 MDHEN and CDR2 SYDVKM. In nucleotides, the CDR3 is TGTGCCAGCAGCCGATGGACAGGGGATGGCTACACCTTC. It encodes CASSRWTGDGYTF.

The chain uses TRBV5-1 and TRBJ2-2; TRBD2 aligns across 9 bases. Per germline, CDR1 SGHRS and CDR2 YFSETQ. The trim removed 4 bases at V and 1 base at J, leaving 8 bases unmatched. This CDR3 is 17 amino acids long. CDR3 DNA: TGCGCCAGCAGCCCCTTTCTAGCGGGGTTGAACACCGGGGAGCTGTTTTTT. Protein product: CASSPFLAGLNTGELFF.

V is TRBV6-1 and J is TRBJ2-5; no firm D call. Between the trimmed V and J ends, which lost 7 bases and 2 bases, there was a span of 14 bases. CDR1 MNHNS and CDR2 SASEGT come from the germline V gene. The CDR3 sequence is 14 residues long. The CDR3 protein is CASTSIAQQETQYF. CDR3 sequence (DNA): TGTGCCAGCACCTCAATAGCCCAACAAGAGACCCAGTACTTC.

This clone was observed once. The rearrangement joins TRBV7-9 to TRBJ2-7; 10 bases line up with TRBD1. The germline gives CDR1 SEHNR, CDR2 FQNEAQ (reference sequence). The J segment lost 4 bases and the V segment lost 1 base, leaving 10 bases of the junction unmatched. The length of the CDR3 is 17 residues. CDR3 loop: CASSLDVSGTGVYEQYF. CDR3 DNA: TGTGCCAGCAGCTTAGATGTATCCGGGACAGGGGTGTACGAGCAGTACTTC.

Turning to this clone: The same CDR3 is also encoded by other DNA sequences in this sample. This rearrangement joins TRBV7-3 to TRBJ2-1; 7 bases fit TRBD2. V lost 2 bases and J lost 1; bases outside the gene matches: 5. The CDR3 runs 16 residues. Looked up from germline, CDR1 is SGHTA and CDR2 is FQGTGA. In nucleotides, the CDR3 is TGTGCCAGCAGCTTATTGGCGGGAGTGTCCTACAATGAGCAGTTCTTC. Translation: CASSLLAGVSYNEQFF.

This chain uses TRBV28 with TRBJ1-5; no clear D. CDR1 and CDR2 from the germline V gene are MDHEN and SYDVKM. The CDR3 consists of 15 residues. V lost 5 bases and J 3 bases, leaving 14 bases between the germline ends. CDR3: CASSIRSVDNQPQHF. Here the CDR3 DNA reads TGTGCCAGCAGTATACGATCGGTTGACAATCAGCCCCAGCATTTT. Filled out from reference TRBV28 and TRBJ1-5, the complete variable domain reads DVKVTQSSRYLVKRTGEKVFLECVQDMDHENMFWYRQDPGLGLRLIYFSYDVKMKEKGDIPEGYSVSREKKERFSLILESASTNQTSMYLCASSIRSVDNQPQHFGDGTRLSIL.

The chain carries TRBV15 and TRBJ2-2; 9 positions match TRBD1. Germline-derived CDR1 and CDR2 are LNHNV and YYDKDF (reference sequence). This CDR3 is 18 amino acids long. J gave up 3 bases and V 3 bases, and 11 bases lay outside the gene matches. As DNA, the CDR3 is TGTGCCACCAGCAGGGACAGGGGTGCGGCAATGGACACCGGGGAGCTGTTTTTT. As protein: CATSRDRGAAMDTGELFF.

CDR3 region: CASSQTPQTSYGYTF. For the CDR3, the DNA is TGCGCCAGCAGCCAGACACCTCAAACCTCCTATGGCTACACCTTC. V and J are TRBV4-3 and TRBJ1-2; no reliable D call. Trimming took 3 bases from V and 4 from J, leaving 15 bases between them. Looked up from germline, CDR1 is LGHNA and CDR2 is YSLEER. The CDR3 runs 15 residues.

This clone was detected once. This chain joins TRBV6-5 and TRBJ1-1; D call uncertain. Germline V gene data show CDR1 as MNHEY and CDR2 as SVGAGI. The length of the CDR3 is 16 residues. Trimming took 2 bases from V and 7 from J, leaving 20 bases between them. The CDR3 DNA is TGTGCCAGCAGTTACCGGGGTGGGTCGAGCACTGGTGAAGCTTTCTTT. Its protein product is CASSYRGGSSTGEAFF.

The CDR3 region has the DNA TGTGCCAGTAGTTCTAGCGGGAGAGGGTACAATGAGCAGTTCTTC. As protein: CASSSSGRGYNEQFF. The rearrangement joins TRBV19 to TRBJ2-1; 10 bases fit TRBD2. Germline-derived CDR1 and CDR2 are LNHDA and SQIVND (reference sequence). Trimming took 5 bases from V and 4 from J; bases not matched to a gene: 5. CDR3 length: 15 amino acids. Drawing the rest from reference TRBV19 and TRBJ2-1, the complete variable domain is DGGITQSPKYLFRKEGQNVTLSCEQNLNHDAMYWYRQDPGQGLRLIYYSQIVNDFQKGDIAEGYSVSREKKESFPLTVTSAQKNPTAFYLCASSSSGRGYNEQFFGPGTRLTVL.

This chain uses TRBV29-1 with TRBJ2-3, with unresolved D. This CDR3 has 20 amino acids. Trimming pared 0 bases from V and 2 bases from J, leaving 27 bases between. Germline V gives CDR1 SQVTM, CDR2 ANQGSEA. CDR3 amino acids: CSVEDRVSRSTRFNTDTQYF. The CDR3 DNA sequence: TGCAGCGTTGAAGATCGGGTTAGCAGGTCGACCCGTTTCAACACAGATACGCAGTATTTT.

The chain employs TRBV28 and TRBJ2-3; D possibly matches TRBD1 or TRBD2 (5 bases each). With 3 bases removed from V and 0 bases from J, the gap between germline ends came to 19 bases. In germline, CDR1 is MDHEN, CDR2 SYDVKM. The CDR3 sequence is 18 residues long. The CDR3 DNA is TGTGCCAGCAGTTTTATACTAGGACACAATGCTAGCACAGATACGCAGTATTTT. Translating gives CASSFILGHNASTDTQYF.

V usage is TRBV28 and J usage is TRBJ2-3, with 8 bases lining up with TRBD1. CDR1 MDHEN and CDR2 SYDVKM come from the germline V gene. The trim removed 3 bases at V and 3 bases at J, leaving 8 bases unmatched. CDR3 length equals 16 residues. As DNA, the CDR3 is TGTGCCAGCAGTTTCTCTCGACAGGGGCCTACAGATACGCAGTATTTT. Translated: CASSFSRQGPTDTQYF.

V gene TRBV4-1 combines with J gene TRBJ2-5; either TRBD1 or TRBD2 may fit D (5 bases each). The CDR3 runs 15 residues. Between the trimmed V and J ends, which lost 3 bases and 7 bases, there was a span of 18 bases. The germline V gene has CDR1 MGHRA and CDR2 YSYEKL. CDR3 residues: CASSQGLGPVGTQYF. Here the CDR3 DNA reads TGCGCCAGCAGCCAGGGCTTGGGACCTGTAGGGACCCAGTACTTC.

This clone was recorded only once. V is TRBV4-1 and J is TRBJ2-3, with D unresolved. Germline CDR1 and CDR2: MGHRA and YSYEKL. V was shortened by 6 bases and J by 6 bases, with 19 bases between the two germline ends. CDR3 length equals 15 residues. CDR3 region: CASSTVPVAYDTQYF. The CDR3 nucleotides read TGCGCCAGCAGTACTGTCCCAGTGGCTTATGATACGCAGTATTTT.

The V and J genes are TRBV28 and TRBJ2-6; no clear D gene. The CDR3 sequence is 14 residues long. Trimming pared 3 bases from V and 2 bases from J, leaving 5 bases between. Germline CDR1 is MDHEN and CDR2 is SYDVKM. The CDR3 spells CASSFTAGANVLTF. CDR3 coding DNA: TGTGCCAGCAGTTTCACGGCTGGGGCCAACGTCCTGACTTTC.

This chain uses TRBV6-5 with TRBJ2-2, with D maybe TRBD1 (5 bases). Trimming shortened V by 6 bases and J by 9 bases, and 14 bases separated the two germline ends. Germline V gives CDR1 MNHEY, CDR2 SVGAGI. The CDR3 is 13 amino acids. The CDR3 DNA follows: TGTGCCAGCAGCCCCCGACAGCTTAGGGAGCTGTTTTTT. Its protein product is CASSPRQLRELFF.

For this clone: The same CDR3 also results from other DNA sequences found in this sample. The J gene is TRBJ1-5, the V gene TRBV5-5, with D perhaps matching TRBD1 (5 bases). V was pared by 2 bases and J by 5 bases, with 11 bases between. The CDR3 sequence is 14 residues long. The germline V gene has CDR1 SGHKS and CDR2 YYEKEE (reference sequence). The CDR3 nucleotides are TGTGCCAGCAGCTTAGCGGGGGGTGATCAGCCCCAGCATTTT. Amino acid sequence: CASSLAGGDQPQHF.

The V gene is TRBV5-1, the J gene TRBJ2-5, with 7 nucleotides matching TRBD1. Germline CDR1 is SGHRS and CDR2 is YFSETQ. This CDR3 region has 17 residues. Losses at the gene ends were 7 bases for V and 6 bases for J; bases not matched to a gene: 21. The CDR3 loop reads CASALKGARGSGQTQYF. The DNA for the CDR3 is TGCGCCAGCGCTTTGAAAGGGGCCAGGGGGTCCGGGCAGACCCAGTACTTC.

V is TRBV6-5 and J is TRBJ1-1, with 7 bases lining up with TRBD1. CDR3 length: 13 amino acids. Germline V gene data show CDR1 as MNHEY and CDR2 as SVGAGI. V dropped 6 bases and J dropped 6; count of bases not matched to a gene: 7. CDR3: CASSHTGESEAFF. The CDR3 nucleotides read TGTGCCAGCAGCCACACAGGGGAGTCTGAAGCTTTCTTT.

This rearrangement joins TRBV7-2 to TRBJ1-3; D gene unclear. The ends were cut back, 2 bases at V and 0 bases at J, with 11 bases in the middle. This CDR3 is 16 amino acids long. Germline CDR1 and CDR2: SGHTA and FQGNSA. CDR3 loop: CASSLNDGRSGNTIYF. CDR3 nucleotides: TGTGCCAGCAGCTTAAATGATGGTCGCTCTGGAAACACCATATATTTT.